Reported below is one TCR beta chain. This specimen belongs to a study of control samples from healthy donors and cancer patients. The J segment lost 6 bases and the V segment lost 1 base, leaving 3 bases of the junction unmatched. The CDR3 contains 15 residues. The germline V gene has CDR1 GTSNPN and CDR2 SVGIG (reference sequence). TCRdb's table, derived via immunoSEQ multiplex PCR, lists solely in-frame clones and lacks some. The profile shows roughly 88,000 clones, approximately 91% of them singletons. The receptor comes from a woman aged 25 to 39 in good health. The chain joins TRBV30 to TRBJ2-1, with TRBD2 identical over 13 bases. The sample was blood. CDR3 sequence: CAWSGTSGSRNEQFF. CDR3 nucleotides: TGTGCCTGGAGTGGGACTAGCGGGAGTCGCAATGAGCAGTTCTTC.